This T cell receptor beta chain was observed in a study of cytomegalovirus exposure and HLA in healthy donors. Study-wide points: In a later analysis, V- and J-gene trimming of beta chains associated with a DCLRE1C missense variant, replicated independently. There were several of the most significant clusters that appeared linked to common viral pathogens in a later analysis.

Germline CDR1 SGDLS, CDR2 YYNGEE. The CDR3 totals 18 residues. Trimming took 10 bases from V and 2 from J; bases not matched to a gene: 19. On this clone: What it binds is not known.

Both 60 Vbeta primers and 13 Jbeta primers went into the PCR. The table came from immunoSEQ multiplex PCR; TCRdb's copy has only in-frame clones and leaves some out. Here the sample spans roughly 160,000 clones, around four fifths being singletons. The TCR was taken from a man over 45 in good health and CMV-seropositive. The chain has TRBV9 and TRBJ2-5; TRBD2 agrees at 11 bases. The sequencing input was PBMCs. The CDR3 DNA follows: TGTGCCCGAAGGGCTGCGGCTAGCGGGGGGCAAATTCAAGAGACCCAGTACTTC. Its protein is CARRAAASGGQIQETQYF.